Below are 28 T cell receptor beta chains sequenced from a single sample in a study of T-cell reconstitution after alpha-beta-depleted transplantation in children. This sample's TCRbeta library carried unique molecular identifier barcodes. TCRdb redid the calling of the PCR reads with MiXCR, one entry per CDR3 protein. Of approximately 230,000 distinct CDR3 sequences listed, more than 20% are singletons. The sample in question was PBMCs, mostly from graft donor cells, obtained 360 days after TCRalphabeta/CD19-depleted stem cell transplant. Receptors were obtained from a female patient aged 2 to 10 who had a stem cell transplant for congenital amegakaryocytic thrombocytopenia, so the T cells may come from the graft donor.

The CDR3 DNA reads TGTGCCAGCAGCTTCCCTGCGGATACGTCTGAAGCTTTCTTT. This sequence encodes CASSFPADTSEAFF. This chain links TRBV5-6 with TRBJ1-1; D remains unclear. This CDR3 is 14 amino acids long. V was shortened by 2 bases and J by 6 bases, with 14 bases between the two germline ends. Germline loops: CDR1 SGHDT, CDR2 YYEEEE.

The CDR3 is CASSYSRDRGWMNTEAFF. The CDR3 DNA follows: TGTGCCAGCAGTTATAGCCGGGACAGGGGGTGGATGAACACTGAAGCTTTCTTT. The chain links TRBV6-2 or TRBV6-3 to TRBJ1-1; 11 nucleotides match TRBD1. Germline CDR1 is MNHEY and CDR2 is SVGEGT. The CDR3 is 18 residues long. Losses at the gene ends were 3 bases for V and 0 bases for J; bases not matched to a gene: 9.

This sequence joins TRBV6-2 or TRBV6-3 and TRBJ2-3; the match to TRBD2 covers 15 bases. CDR3 length equals 17 residues. V dropped 6 bases and J dropped 1; count of bases not matched to a gene: 5. Germline CDR1 is MNHEY and CDR2 is SVGEGT. The CDR3, as DNA: TGTGCCAGCAGAGGGACTAGCGGGAGGATCCGCACAGATACGCAGTATTTT. Translating gives CASRGTSGRIRTDTQYF.

This clonotype was recorded many times. The rearrangement joins TRBV12-3 or TRBV12-4 to TRBJ2-7; D is undetermined. Trimming left V 5 bases short and J 3 bases short, with 5 bases between. There are 11 residues in the CDR3. DNA of the CDR3: TGTGCCAGCAGTGACCGCTACGAGCAGTACTTC. It yields the protein CASSDRYEQYF.

This clonotype was seen a few times. This chain uses TRBV19 with TRBJ2-3; D unresolved. The CDR3 has 12 residues. V lost 6 bases to trimming and J lost 13 bases, with 17 bases between them. Germline V gene sequence: CDR1 LNHDA, CDR2 SQIVND (reference sequence). The CDR3 loop reads CASSPGPTSEYF. CDR3 bases: TGTGCCAGTAGCCCGGGCCCCACCAGCGAGTATTTT.

This clonotype was recorded only once. This chain connects TRBV20-1 to TRBJ2-3; D is possibly TRBD2 (5 bases). Looked up from germline, CDR1 is DFQATT and CDR2 is SNEGSKA (reference sequence). This CDR3 comprises 13 residues. The germline V and J ends were trimmed by 3 bases and 1 base, with 8 bases remaining between them. For the CDR3, the DNA is TGCAGTGCTAGCGTTAGCGGCACAGATACGCAGTATTTT. Its protein is CSASVSGTDTQYF.

Only a few counts were recorded for this clonotype. V usage is TRBV11-2 and J usage is TRBJ2-2, with TRBD2 as a possible D gene (7 bases). This CDR3 has 16 amino acids. Trimming shortened V by 2 bases and J by 5 bases, and 15 bases separated the two germline ends. Per the germline V gene, CDR1 is SGHAT and CDR2 is FQNNGV. CDR3 sequence reads: CASSLRGGAATGELFF. CDR3 DNA: TGTGCCAGCAGCTTACGTGGGGGGGCCGCAACCGGGGAGCTGTTTTTT.

This chain joins TRBV3-1 and TRBJ1-5; D remains ambiguous. The CDR3 runs 15 residues. V shed 1 base and J shed 3 bases, with 10 bases lying between them. Germline V gene lookup returns CDR1 LGHDT and CDR2 YNNKEL (reference sequence). CDR3 in DNA: TGTGCCAGCAGCCAAGGTTACAGTCACAATCAGCCCCAGCATTTT. This translates into CASSQGYSHNQPQHF.

The chain links TRBV4-2 to TRBJ1-2; D is unclear. Germline V gene data show CDR1 as LGHNA and CDR2 as YNFKEQ. Deletions cut 0 bases from V and 5 bases from J, with 10 bases between. The CDR3 loop spans 14 amino acids. CDR3 coding DNA: TGTGCCAGCAGCCAAGACGCTTTAGGATATGGCTACACCTTC. This codes for CASSQDALGYGYTF.

The J gene is TRBJ2-1, the V gene TRBV28; D not resolved. Germline values: CDR1 MDHEN, CDR2 SYDVKM. This CDR3 is 15 amino acids long. V shed 6 bases and J shed 5 bases, with 17 bases lying between them. CDR3 coding DNA: TGTGCCAGCAGGCTCATCGGGCCTTCCAACAATGAGCAGTTCTTC. It codes for CASRLIGPSNNEQFF.

The V call is TRBV28, the J call TRBJ2-7; 11 positions match TRBD2. Per germline, CDR1 MDHEN and CDR2 SYDVKM. J lost 2 bases, V lost 2 bases, and 8 bases had no gene match. The CDR3 has 17 residues. This chain's CDR3 is CASSLLLAGVSAYEQYF. The CDR3 DNA reads as TGTGCCAGCAGTTTACTACTAGCGGGAGTCAGTGCCTACGAGCAGTACTTC.

J is TRBJ1-6 and V is TRBV4-1; D ambiguous. The CDR3 runs to 16 residues. V lost 3 bases, J lost 6 bases, and 15 bases lay in between. The germline V gene encodes CDR1 MGHRA and CDR2 YSYEKL. The DNA for the CDR3 is TGCGCCAGCAGCCACGGCCGAGCGTTTCGTAATTCACCCCTCCACTTT. Translation: CASSHGRAFRNSPLHF.

This sequence joins TRBV2 and TRBJ2-1; D might be TRBD1 (6 bases). CDR3 length: 13 residues. Germline V CDR1 and CDR2: SNHLY, FYNNEI. V lost 0 bases and J lost 15, with 15 bases in between. The CDR3 DNA follows: TGTGCCAGCAGTGAAGCGGGGGCCTCTTTACCGTTCTTC. This sequence encodes CASSEAGASLPFF.

The chain recombines TRBV5-1 with TRBJ2-7; tentatively, D is TRBD2 (6 bases). Trimming removed 0 bases at V and 1 base at J, with 14 bases between. The CDR3 loop spans 16 amino acids. Germline CDR1 and CDR2: SGHRS and YFSETQ. CDR3 nucleotides: TGCGCCAGCAGCTTGGTTCCGGGGGACCAGTCCTACGAGCAGTACTTC. Translated, it gives CASSLVPGDQSYEQYF.

This clonotype came up once. V and J are TRBV7-9 and TRBJ2-5, with D maybe TRBD2 (6 bases). Trimming took off 3 bases at V and 5 bases at J, with 10 bases between the two ends. Germline V gene lookup returns CDR1 SEHNR and CDR2 FQNEAQ (reference sequence). CDR3 size: 13 residues. This chain's CDR3 is CASSFGGLETQYF. The CDR3 DNA sequence: TGTGCCAGCAGCTTCGGGGGTTTGGAGACCCAGTACTTC.

This clonotype was found a few times. The chain carries TRBV10-3 and TRBJ2-7; D possibly corresponds to TRBD2 (5 bases). Deletions cut 4 bases from V and 0 bases from J, with 10 bases between. Germline values: CDR1 ENHRY, CDR2 SYGVKD. The CDR3 extends over 14 amino acids. The CDR3 DNA reads TGTGCCATCAGTGTGGCGGAGGACTCCTACGAGCAGTACTTC. Protein sequence: CAISVAEDSYEQYF.

The sample holds many counts of this clonotype. The chain has TRBV5-1 and TRBJ2-1; tentative D call: TRBD2 (6 bases). The CDR3 is made up of 14 amino acids. Trimming removed 0 bases at V and 7 bases at J, with 11 bases between. Germline CDR1 reads SGHRS; CDR2 reads YFSETQ. The CDR3 reads CASSLVPGGNEQFF. The CDR3 nucleotides read TGCGCCAGCAGCTTGGTACCTGGGGGGAATGAGCAGTTCTTC.

This clonotype was detected many times. The chain carries TRBV20-1 and TRBJ2-3; weak D call: TRBD2 (6 bases). This CDR3 has 18 residues. Germline CDR1 reads DFQATT; CDR2 reads SNEGSKA (reference sequence). V lost 2 bases, J lost 0 bases, and 21 bases lay in between. This CDR3 is CSARPLDYSGESTDTQYF. DNA for the CDR3: TGCAGTGCTAGACCTCTGGACTACAGCGGAGAAAGCACAGATACGCAGTATTTT.

This clonotype has a count of ten or more. The rearrangement joins TRBV5-6 to TRBJ1-1, with 8 positions matching TRBD1. The J segment lost 7 bases and the V segment lost 4 bases, leaving 9 bases of the junction unmatched. Germline values: CDR1 SGHDT, CDR2 YYEEEE. The CDR3 length is 14 residues. The CDR3 protein is CASSLSGGGGEAFF. In nucleotides, the CDR3 is TGTGCCAGCAGCCTCTCAGGGGGCGGTGGTGAAGCTTTCTTT. The whole variable domain, remainder taken from reference TRBV5-6 and TRBJ1-1, is DAGVTQSPTHLIKTRGQQVTLRCSPKSGHDTVSWYQQALGQGPQFIFQYYEEEERQRGNFPDRFSGHQFPNYSSELNVNALLLGDSALYLCASSLSGGGGEAFFGQGTRLTVV.

This clonotype was detected ten times or more. V gene TRBV10-3 combines with J gene TRBJ2-1; 7 nucleotides agree with TRBD1. The CDR3 has 13 amino acids. The trim removed 7 bases at V and 7 bases at J, leaving 7 bases unmatched. The germline V gene has CDR1 ENHRY and CDR2 SYGVKD. The CDR3 nucleotides read TGTGCCATCAAGGGACAGACCTCGAATGAGCAGTTCTTC. Protein: CAIKGQTSNEQFF.

The sample holds many counts of this clonotype. This chain connects TRBV10-3 to TRBJ2-3; maybe TRBD1 (5 bases). The V and J ends lost 2 bases and 4 bases respectively, with 22 bases between them. This CDR3 has 18 amino acids. Germline V CDR1 and CDR2: ENHRY, SYGVKD. The CDR3 sequence: CAISEMKGLVASPDTQYF. The DNA of the CDR3 is TGTGCCATCAGTGAGATGAAGGGGTTAGTTGCGAGTCCAGATACGCAGTATTTT.

The chain is built from TRBV5-1 and TRBJ2-3; 8 bases align to TRBD2. CDR3 length: 15 amino acids. The germline gives CDR1 SGHRS, CDR2 YFSETQ. The J segment lost 3 bases and the V segment lost 1 base, leaving 4 bases of the junction unmatched. CDR3 sequence reads: CASSLIAGQTDTQYF. DNA for the CDR3: TGCGCCAGCAGCTTGATAGCGGGGCAGACAGATACGCAGTATTTT.

This clonotype was recorded a few times. V and J are TRBV18 and TRBJ2-1; the D gene is possibly TRBD1 (6 bases). The V gene's germline CDR1 is KGHSH and CDR2 LQKENI. This CDR3 comprises 20 residues. V was cut by 1 base and J by 1 base, with 23 bases left in between. Here the CDR3 reads CASSPLRGPGSPKSYNEQFF. The CDR3 DNA reads TGTGCCAGCTCACCACTCAGGGGACCCGGATCCCCTAAATCCTACAATGAGCAGTTCTTC.

This clonotype was observed many times. V usage is TRBV5-1 and J usage is TRBJ2-5, with 9 bases aligning to TRBD1. This CDR3 region has 14 residues. The germline gives CDR1 SGHRS, CDR2 YFSETQ. Trimming at V came to 1 base and at J to 4 bases, leaving 2 bases not matched to a gene. This CDR3 is CASSLSGQGETQYF. The CDR3 DNA reads as TGCGCCAGCAGCTTGTCGGGACAGGGAGAGACCCAGTACTTC.

The chain has TRBV20-1 and TRBJ2-2; D call uncertain. Looked up from germline, CDR1 is DFQATT and CDR2 is SNEGSKA (reference sequence). The length of the CDR3 is 13 residues. Trimming took 4 bases from V and 0 from J, leaving 6 bases between them. This CDR3 is CSAIGPNTGELFF. CDR3 coding DNA: TGCAGTGCTATAGGCCCGAACACCGGGGAGCTGTTTTTT.

The rearrangement joins TRBV20-1 to TRBJ2-2; a possible D gene is TRBD1 (7 bases). The germline gives CDR1 DFQATT, CDR2 SNEGSKA (reference sequence). Deletions cut 0 bases from V and 5 bases from J, with 13 bases between. CDR3 length: 15 amino acids. CDR3 amino acids: CSARDPRGRTGELFF. The CDR3 nucleotides read TGCAGTGCTAGAGATCCCAGGGGGAGGACCGGGGAGCTGTTTTTT.

The chain couples TRBV20-1 to TRBJ2-7; 8 bases match TRBD2. V lost 1 base and J lost 4; bases outside the gene matches: 24. Germline CDR1 is DFQATT and CDR2 is SNEGSKA (reference sequence). This CDR3 contains 20 residues. The DNA of the CDR3 is TGCAGTGCTAGAGCCCCTCCGGGACTAGTGCTCTTATATGATCAGTACGAGCAGTACTTC. Protein: CSARAPPGLVLLYDQYEQYF.

This sequence joins TRBV5-1 and TRBJ2-1, with D maybe TRBD2 (5 bases). V was cut by 5 bases and J by 5 bases, with 20 bases left in between. Germline loops: CDR1 SGHRS, CDR2 YFSETQ. The CDR3 has 16 amino acids. The DNA for the CDR3 is TGCGCCAGCAGACATAATACGGGATCCCTAAACAATGAGCAGTTCTTC. It yields the protein CASRHNTGSLNNEQFF.